The table lists the clone carrying this T cell receptor beta chain with a few counts. Its specificity is unknown. The sample is drawn from a study of T cells after yellow fever vaccination. Study-wide results and limits: Any FACS-sorted repertoire could hold abundant clonotypes that contaminate it from the bulk population. Clones that expanded after primary vaccination mostly reappeared after the booster (96% CD4, approximately 85% CD8).

TCRdb fed the 5' RACE reads into MiXCR, producing one record per CDR3 protein. The data show tens of thousands of distinct CDR3 sequences, 6% to 8% seen once. With 2 bases removed from V and 0 bases from J, the gap between germline ends came to 4 bases. This CDR3 has 13 residues. The chain is built from TRBV12-3 or TRBV12-4 and TRBJ2-5, with D unresolved. The sample was CD8+ T cells sorted from PBMCs, taken roughly 14 days after the first yellow fever vaccination. The receptor's source is a man younger than 30 who received the YFV17D yellow fever vaccine. The CDR3 sequence: CASSLPNQETQYF. As DNA, the CDR3 is TGTGCCAGCAGTTTACCTAACCAAGAGACCCAGTACTTC.